The 29 T cell receptor beta chains reported below all come from one sample, sequenced in a study of CD8+CD57+ T cells in acquired aplastic anemia. Template material for TCR beta VDJ and CDR3 profiling consisted of genomic DNA. TCRdb recomputed calls from the reads with MiXCR, one row per CDR3 protein. Seen here are just over 400,000 distinct CDR3 sequences, 65% to 80% observed once, and the top ten hold 3.5% to 4.5%. Sequenced material: sorted CD4+, CD8+, or CD8+CD57+ T cells (not recorded which) from PBMCs. The receptors were sampled from a human donor in good health, serving as a control.

As for this clonotype: The CDR3 does not close with the conserved phenylalanine or tryptophan, likely indicating a read error. It is unclear where the CDR3 begins or ends on the DNA, so no DNA is shown, and the CDR3 is as TCRdb lists it. The genes are TRBV7-2 and TRBJ2-1. The CDR3 sequence runs 13 residues, both termini included. Germline V CDR1 and CDR2: SGHTA, FQGNSA. CDR3 sequence reads: CASSLDTYNEQPQ.

Note on this clonotype: This may be a read error, as it is one base from a much larger clone. The chain is built from TRBV6-2 or TRBV6-3 and TRBJ1-2; D unclear. The CDR3 runs to 14 residues. Per germline, CDR1 MNHEY and CDR2 SVGEGT. With 4 bases removed from V and 4 bases from J, the gap between germline ends came to 13 bases. The CDR3, as DNA: TGTGCCAGCAGTTTCCTAGACTGGAGCTATGGCTACACCTTC. Its protein is CASSFLDWSYGYTF.

Worth noting for this clonotype: Without the conserved terminal phenylalanine or tryptophan, this CDR3 likely stems from a read error. The J gene is TRBJ2-7, the V gene TRBV7-4; D is unclear. Germline V CDR1 and CDR2: SGHVT, SQSDAQ. Trimming pared 6 bases from V and 5 bases from J, leaving 11 bases between. This CDR3 has 12 residues. In DNA form, the CDR3 reads TGTGCCAGCAGTATTAATCAGGACGAGCAGTACTAC. This encodes CASSINQDEQYY.

The rearrangement links TRBV19 to TRBJ1-4, with 9 positions matching TRBD1. The CDR3 contains 15 residues. After removal of 5 bases from V and 4 bases from J, the junction contained 5 bases not matched to a gene. CDR1 and CDR2 (germline): LNHDA, SQIVND (reference sequence). Here the CDR3 DNA reads TGTGCCAGTAGTGCGAGGACAGGGGATAATGAAAAACTGTTTTTT. Translated: CASSARTGDNEKLFF. Using reference TRBV19 and TRBJ1-4 for the parts outside the CDR3, the full variable domain is DGGITQSPKYLFRKEGQNVTLSCEQNLNHDAMYWYRQDPGQGLRLIYYSQIVNDFQKGDIAEGYSVSREKKESFPLTVTSAQKNPTAFYLCASSARTGDNEKLFFGSGTQLSVL.

The table lists this clonotype with a count of one. In this CDR3 the conserved last residue, phenylalanine or tryptophan, is missing, so a read error is likely. No DNA is shown, since the ends of the CDR3 on it are uncertain; the CDR3 is the one TCRdb lists. V usage is TRBV2 and J usage is TRBJ1-5. CDR1 and CDR2 (germline): SNHLY, FYNNEI. 12 amino acids form the CDR3, both terminal residues included. CDR3: CASTIAGHTEDL.

This clonotype was observed a handful of times. The conserved final phenylalanine or tryptophan is absent from the CDR3, which likely points to a read error. The rearrangement uses TRBV29-1 and TRBJ1-1, with a weak D call TRBD1 (6 bases). V was trimmed by 5 bases and J by 1 base, leaving 8 bases between them. The CDR3 extends over 12 amino acids. Germline V gives CDR1 SQVTM, CDR2 ANQGSEA. CDR3 loop: CSVRGGNTEAFL. The CDR3 DNA follows: TGCAGCGTTCGAGGGGGGAACACTGAAGCTTTCCTT.

This clonotype was counted between two and nine times. V usage is TRBV25-1 and J usage is TRBJ2-7, with 8 bases lining up with TRBD2. In germline, CDR1 is MGHDK, CDR2 SYGVNS. Trimming took 8 bases from V and 3 from J; bases not matched to a gene: 9. This CDR3 comprises 14 residues. CDR3 loop: CASGGGGNYYEQYF. DNA of the CDR3: TGTGCCAGCGGGGGCGGGGGGAATTACTACGAGCAGTACTTC.

This clonotype was picked up a small number of times. The chain is built from TRBV12-3 or TRBV12-4 and TRBJ2-7; 8 bases map to TRBD2. With V trimmed by 6 bases and J by 3 bases, 7 bases remained unmatched. This CDR3 contains 14 residues. The CDR3 nucleotides read TGTGCCAGCAGCCCGCCGGGACTAGTCTACGAGCAGTACTTC. Residues: CASSPPGLVYEQYF.

Concerning this clonotype itself: An end of the junction differs from the germline gene, which may be a read error. CDR3 sequence: CASSKREYDQYF. In DNA form, the CDR3 reads TGTGCCAGTAGTAAGAGGGAATACGACCAGTACTTC. This chain joins TRBV19 and TRBJ2-7; the D gene is possibly TRBD2 (5 bases). Germline lookup yields CDR1 LNHDA and CDR2 SQIVND (reference sequence). CDR3 size: 12 residues.

With respect to this clonotype: A junction end diverges from the germline sequence, so it may reflect a read error. V gene TRBV7-3 combines with J gene TRBJ1-4, with unresolved D. Germline values: CDR1 SGHTA, CDR2 FQGTGA. The CDR3 covers 13 residues. The CDR3 spells CASSGHTEEKLLF. CDR3 coding DNA: TGTGCCAGCAGCGGGCACACGGAGGAAAAACTTTTGTTT.

The V and J genes are TRBV7-3 and TRBJ2-7; unclear D gene. This CDR3 is built from 15 residues. The V gene's germline CDR1 is SGHTA and CDR2 FQGTGA. Trimming cost V 10 bases and J 0 bases, with 19 bases left between them. The CDR3 loop reads CATSDTRPDSYEQYF. CDR3 in DNA: TGTGCCACCAGTGATACCAGGCCGGACTCCTACGAGCAGTACTTC.

This clonotype has a count of ten or more. The rearrangement links TRBV7-9 to TRBJ1-4, with 7 positions matching TRBD1. V shed 6 bases, J shed 6 bases, and the junction held 7 bases outside the gene matches. CDR3 size: 14 residues. Germline V gene data show CDR1 as SEHNR and CDR2 as FQNEAQ (reference sequence). CDR3 region: CASRGDSNHEKLFF. DNA of the CDR3: TGTGCCAGCAGGGGGGACAGTAATCATGAAAAACTGTTTTTT.

V is TRBV15 and J is TRBJ2-3; D may be TRBD2 (6 bases). Germline CDR1 reads LNHNV; CDR2 reads YYDKDF (reference sequence). This CDR3 spans 15 amino acids. V shed 1 base and J shed 14 bases, with 22 bases lying between them. Here the CDR3 DNA reads TGTGCCACCAGCAGAGGGGGGGAAGCTAAAGAAAAACTGTATTTT. Encoded protein: CATSRGGEAKEKLYF.

V usage is TRBV19 and J usage is TRBJ2-3; 8 bases align to TRBD2. There are 16 residues in the CDR3. Per germline, CDR1 LNHDA and CDR2 SQIVND (reference sequence). The J segment lost 5 bases and the V segment lost 5 bases, leaving 12 bases of the junction unmatched. The CDR3 DNA follows: TGTGCCAGTAGTTTTGGGCCTAGCGGGTTTGGAGATACGCAGTATTTT. This sequence encodes CASSFGPSGFGDTQYF.

This clonotype was recorded at least ten times. The chain is built from TRBV7-8 and TRBJ1-6, with 8 bases that match TRBD1. The CDR3 has 15 amino acids. V shed 2 bases, J shed 7 bases, and the junction held 4 bases outside the gene matches. In germline, CDR1 is SGHVS, CDR2 FQNEAQ. The CDR3 DNA reads TGTGCCAGCAGCTTACAGGGGGCCCAGAATTCACCCCTCCACTTT. Encoded protein: CASSLQGAQNSPLHF.

To note about this clonotype: The conserved phenylalanine or tryptophan normally closing the CDR3 is absent here, so this likely arose from a read error. It is unclear where the CDR3 begins or ends on the DNA, so no DNA is shown, and the CDR3 is as TCRdb lists it. The CDR3 sequence is CASSVALGIQGPT. The chain has TRBV9 and TRBJ2-3; the tabulated D call, TRBD1, remains unverified against the DNA. The CDR3 is 13 amino acids in total, end residues counted. Germline V gives CDR1 SGDLS, CDR2 YYNGEE.

As to this clonotype: Mismatch with germline at one junction end may stem from a read error. The chain couples TRBV20-1 to TRBJ1-2; no reliable D call. Germline V gene sequence: CDR1 DFQATT, CDR2 SNEGSKA (reference sequence). This CDR3 has 13 amino acids. The CDR3 nucleotides read TGCAGTGCTAGGGATAGGATTAACTGTGGCTACACCTTC. It is translated as CSARDRINCGYTF.

V usage is TRBV9 and J usage is TRBJ1-5; TRBD1 might be the D (6 bases). Germline CDR1 is SGDLS and CDR2 is YYNGEE. V lost 4 bases, J lost 6 bases, and 14 bases lay in between. The CDR3 length is 14 residues. The CDR3 protein is CASSRDRSAQPQHF. The CDR3 DNA reads as TGTGCCAGCAGCCGTGACAGGTCCGCTCAGCCCCAGCATTTT.

This clonotype was picked up one time. The chain employs TRBV7-2 and TRBJ1-5; no reliable D call. Germline-derived CDR1 and CDR2 are SGHTA and FQGNSA. The length of the CDR3 is 15 residues. Deletions cut 1 base from V and 16 bases from J, with 23 bases between. Written as DNA, the CDR3 is TGTGCCAGCAGCTTAGTAGCGGCCTCCTACGAGCAGTACCATTTT. Translation gives CASSLVAASYEQYHF. Looking up the rest from reference TRBV7-2 and TRBJ1-5 gives the full variable domain: GAGVSQSPSNKVTEKGKDVELRCDPISGHTALYWYRQSLGQGLEFLIYFQGNSAPDKSGLPSDRFSAERTGGSVSTLTIQRTQQEDSAVYLCASSLVAASYEQYHFGDGTRLSIL.

This clonotype appeared many times. The chain recombines TRBV5-8 with TRBJ1-1; D may be TRBD1 (5 bases). CDR1 SGHTS and CDR2 YDEGEE come from the germline V gene. Trimming cost V 3 bases and J 4 bases, with 13 bases left between them. CDR3 size: 14 residues. The CDR3 protein is CASSWGSVGTEAFF. CDR3 sequence (DNA): TGTGCCAGCAGCTGGGGGTCTGTCGGCACTGAAGCTTTCTTT. Using reference TRBV5-8 and TRBJ1-1 for the parts outside the CDR3, the full variable domain is EAGVTQSPTHLIKTRGQQATLRCSPISGHTSVYWYQQALGLGLQFLLWYDEGEERNRGNFPPRFSGRQFPNYSSELNVNALELEDSALYLCASSWGSVGTEAFFGQGTRLTVV.

This clonotype was seen only a few times. This rearrangement joins TRBV4-3 to TRBJ2-7; TRBD1 agrees at 7 bases. The CDR3 is 17 residues long. With V trimmed by 1 base and J by 2 bases, 11 bases remained unmatched. The V gene's germline CDR1 is LGHNA and CDR2 YSLEER. In DNA form, the CDR3 reads TGCGCCAGCAGCCAAGGCCTCCCCCAGGGGGTAACCTACGAGCAGTACTTC. The encoded protein is CASSQGLPQGVTYEQYF.

This clonotype was observed at least ten times. The chain employs TRBV6-5 and TRBJ1-6, with TRBD1 matching over 8 bases. The CDR3 runs to 15 residues. The germline gives CDR1 MNHEY, CDR2 SVGAGI. V lost 8 bases and J lost 10; bases outside the gene matches: 13. The CDR3 DNA reads TGTGCCAGCCACCCGACAGGGGACCTAGGATCACCCCTCCACTTT. Translation gives CASHPTGDLGSPLHF.

This clonotype is a singleton in its sample. One end of the junction fails to match germline, which may point to a read error. The gene calls are TRBV5-1 and TRBJ2-1; D may match TRBD1 or TRBD2 (6 bases each). The germline gives CDR1 SGHRS, CDR2 YFSETQ. The CDR3 covers 16 residues. CDR3 protein: CASSVPVGAGNNEQFF. CDR3 bases: TGTGCCAGCAGCGTACCGGTGGGGGCGGGGAACAATGAGCAGTTCTTC.

The CDR3 region has the DNA TGTGCCAGCAGCTTAGGGGTCTTGGGGGTGGCGGGGCACGAGACCCAGTACTTC. Protein: CASSLGVLGVAGHETQYF. The chain employs TRBV7-2 and TRBJ2-5; TRBD2 is a possible D gene (6 bases). CDR1 is SGHTA and CDR2 is FQGNSA in the germline V gene. The CDR3 is made up of 18 amino acids. V was clipped by 1 base and J by 5 bases, with 23 bases between them.

Turning to this clonotype: One junction end disagrees with the germline gene, perhaps due to a read error. J is TRBJ1-5 and V is TRBV7-2; D is possibly TRBD1 (6 bases). The CDR3 length is 16 residues. CDR1 is SGHTA, CDR2 FQGNSA, per germline. The DNA for the CDR3 is TGTGCCAGCAGGACACGGGACATCCAAGAGACCCAGCACCAGCATTTT. Translated: CASRTRDIQETQHQHF.

This clonotype was recorded at least ten times. The chain links TRBV4-3 to TRBJ2-3; 7 bases map to TRBD2. J was trimmed by 7 bases and V by 3 bases; bases with no gene match: 7. Germline CDR1 and CDR2: LGHNA and YSLEER. The length of the CDR3 is 14 residues. CDR3 in amino acids: CASSQIAGGNTQYF. In DNA form, the CDR3 reads TGCGCCAGCAGCCAGATAGCGGGCGGGAATACGCAGTATTTT.

The chain couples TRBV10-1 to TRBJ2-1, with D possibly being TRBD1 (5 bases). This CDR3 spans 13 amino acids. V shed 5 bases and J shed 5 bases, with 10 bases lying between them. CDR1 is WNHNN and CDR2 is SYGVQD in the germline V gene (reference sequence). The CDR3 DNA is TGCGCCAGCAGTATGACAGTGAACAATGAGCAGTTCTTC. It translates to CASSMTVNNEQFF.

The chain has TRBV26 and TRBJ1-6; TRBD1 is taken as the D call from the table, unchecked against the DNA. TRBV26 is classified as a pseudogene. The CDR3 runs to 14 residues. The CDR3 coding sequence is TGTGCCAGCAGCCCGGGACAGGGTAACTCTCCCCCCCACTTT. It codes for CASSPGQGNSPPHF.

In regard to this clonotype: The missing conserved phenylalanine or tryptophan at the end of this CDR3 makes a read error likely. The V gene is TRBV12-3 or TRBV12-4, the J gene TRBJ2-2; D unresolved. V was clipped by 5 bases and J by 5 bases, with 3 bases between them. This CDR3 comprises 11 residues. CDR3 coding DNA: TGTGCCAGCAGTAGTACCGGGGAGCTGTTTTCT. Encoded protein: CASSSTGELFS.